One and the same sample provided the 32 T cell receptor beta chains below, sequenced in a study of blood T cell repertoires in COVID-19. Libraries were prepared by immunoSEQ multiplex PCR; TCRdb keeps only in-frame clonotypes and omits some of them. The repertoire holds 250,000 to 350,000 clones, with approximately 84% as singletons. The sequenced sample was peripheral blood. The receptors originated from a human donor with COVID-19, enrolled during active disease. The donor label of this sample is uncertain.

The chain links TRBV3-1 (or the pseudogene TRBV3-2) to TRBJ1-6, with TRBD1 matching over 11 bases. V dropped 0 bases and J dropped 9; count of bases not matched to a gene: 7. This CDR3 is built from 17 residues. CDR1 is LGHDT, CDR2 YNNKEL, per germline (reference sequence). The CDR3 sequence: CASSQDAGQGVTSPLHF. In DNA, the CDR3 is TGTGCCAGCAGCCAAGATGCGGGACAGGGGGTGACTTCACCCCTCCACTTT.

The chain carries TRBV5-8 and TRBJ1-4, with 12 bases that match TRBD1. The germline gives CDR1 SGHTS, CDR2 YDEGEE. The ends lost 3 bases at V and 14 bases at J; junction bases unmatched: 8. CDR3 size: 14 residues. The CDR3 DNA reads TGTGCCAGCAGCTCCGGGACAGGGGGCGAGCGGCTGTTTTTT. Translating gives CASSSGTGGERLFF. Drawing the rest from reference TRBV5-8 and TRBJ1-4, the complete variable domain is EAGVTQSPTHLIKTRGQQATLRCSPISGHTSVYWYQQALGLGLQFLLWYDEGEERNRGNFPPRFSGRQFPNYSSELNVNALELEDSALYLCASSSGTGGERLFFGSGTQLSVL.

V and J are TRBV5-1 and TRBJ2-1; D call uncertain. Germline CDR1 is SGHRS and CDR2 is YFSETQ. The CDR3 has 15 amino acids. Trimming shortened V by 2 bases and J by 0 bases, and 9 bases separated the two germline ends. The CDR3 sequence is CASSLEALSYNEQFF. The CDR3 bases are TGCGCCAGCAGCTTAGAAGCGCTCTCCTACAATGAGCAGTTCTTC. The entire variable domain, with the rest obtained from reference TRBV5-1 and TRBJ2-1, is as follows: KAGVTQTPRYLIKTRGQQVTLSCSPISGHRSVSWYQQTPGQGLQFLFEYFSETQRNKGNFPGRFSGRQFSNSRSEMNVSTLELGDSALYLCASSLEALSYNEQFFGPGTRLTVL.

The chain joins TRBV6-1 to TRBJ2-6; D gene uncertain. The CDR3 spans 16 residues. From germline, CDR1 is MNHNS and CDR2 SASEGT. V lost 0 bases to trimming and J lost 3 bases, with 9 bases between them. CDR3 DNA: TGTGCCAGCAGTGAAGCGCTATTTTTTGGGGCCAACGTCCTGACTTTC. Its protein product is CASSEALFFGANVLTF.

The CDR3 nucleotides are TGTGCCAGCAGCCATTTGAGCGTCAATGAGCAGTTCTTC. Protein product: CASSHLSVNEQFF. The genes are TRBV3-1 (or the pseudogene TRBV3-2) and TRBJ2-1; no clear D. Trimming took 3 bases from V and 6 from J, leaving 9 bases between them. This CDR3 has 13 residues. Looked up from germline, CDR1 is LGHDT and CDR2 is YNNKEL (reference sequence).

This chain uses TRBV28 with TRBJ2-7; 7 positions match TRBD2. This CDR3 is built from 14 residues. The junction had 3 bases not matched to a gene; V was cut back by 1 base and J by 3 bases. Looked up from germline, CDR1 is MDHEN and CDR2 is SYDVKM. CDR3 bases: TGTGCCAGCAGTTTATCAGGACTAGTCTACGAGCAGTACTTC. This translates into CASSLSGLVYEQYF.

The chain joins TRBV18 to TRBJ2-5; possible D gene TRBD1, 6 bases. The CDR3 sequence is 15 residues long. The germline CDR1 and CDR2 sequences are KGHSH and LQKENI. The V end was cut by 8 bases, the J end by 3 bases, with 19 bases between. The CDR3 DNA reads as TGTGCCAGCACCTACCTCAGGGGCTCCAAAGAGACCCAGTACTTC. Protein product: CASTYLRGSKETQYF. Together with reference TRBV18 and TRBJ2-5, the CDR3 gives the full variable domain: NAGVMQNPRHLVRRRGQEARLRCSPMKGHSHVYWYRQLPEEGLKFMVYLQKENIIDESGMPKERFSAEFPKEGPSILRIQQVVRGDSAAYFCASTYLRGSKETQYFGPGTRLLVL.

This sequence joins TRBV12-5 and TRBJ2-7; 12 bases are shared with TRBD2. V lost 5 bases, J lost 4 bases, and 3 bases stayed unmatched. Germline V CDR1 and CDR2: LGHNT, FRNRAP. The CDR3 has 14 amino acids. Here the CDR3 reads CASGTTSGSYEQYF. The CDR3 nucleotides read TGTGCTAGTGGTACGACTAGCGGGAGTTACGAGCAGTACTTC.

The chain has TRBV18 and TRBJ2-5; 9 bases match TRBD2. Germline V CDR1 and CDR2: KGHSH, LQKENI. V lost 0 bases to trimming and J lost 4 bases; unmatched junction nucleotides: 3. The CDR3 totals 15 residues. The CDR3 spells CASSPPSGSGETQYF. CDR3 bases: TGTGCCAGCTCACCACCTAGCGGGAGCGGAGAGACCCAGTACTTC.

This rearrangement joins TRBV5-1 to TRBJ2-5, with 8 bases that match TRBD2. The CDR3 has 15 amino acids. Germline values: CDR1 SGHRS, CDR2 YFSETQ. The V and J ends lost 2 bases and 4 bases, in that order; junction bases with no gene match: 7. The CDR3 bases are TGCGCCAGCAGCTTAACGGGAGGGTGGAGAGAGACCCAGTACTTC. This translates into CASSLTGGWRETQYF.

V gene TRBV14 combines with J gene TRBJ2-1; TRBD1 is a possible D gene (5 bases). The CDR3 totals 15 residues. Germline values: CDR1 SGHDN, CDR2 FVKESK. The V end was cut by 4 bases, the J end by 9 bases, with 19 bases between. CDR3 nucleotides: TGTGCCAGCAGCCCTACCCACCTCAGGGCAAGTGAGCAGTTCTTC. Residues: CASSPTHLRASEQFF.

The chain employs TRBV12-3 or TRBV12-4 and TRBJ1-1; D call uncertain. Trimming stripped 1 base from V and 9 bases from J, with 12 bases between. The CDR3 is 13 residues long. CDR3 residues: CASSLEEVTKAFF. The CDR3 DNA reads TGTGCCAGCAGTTTAGAGGAGGTAACCAAAGCTTTCTTT.

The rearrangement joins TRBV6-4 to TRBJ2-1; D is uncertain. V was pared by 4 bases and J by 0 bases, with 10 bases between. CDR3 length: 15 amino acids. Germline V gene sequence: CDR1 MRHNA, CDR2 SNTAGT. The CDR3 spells CASSVELRSYNEQFF. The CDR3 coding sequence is TGTGCCAGCAGTGTAGAACTGCGCTCCTACAATGAGCAGTTCTTC.

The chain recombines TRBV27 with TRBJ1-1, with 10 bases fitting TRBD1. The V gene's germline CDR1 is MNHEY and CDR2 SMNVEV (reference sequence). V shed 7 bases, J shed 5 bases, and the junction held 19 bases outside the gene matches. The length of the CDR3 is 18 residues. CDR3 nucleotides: TGTGCCAGCACCTCAGCCTGGCGGACAGGGGGAAGTGGAACTGAAGCTTTCTTT. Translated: CASTSAWRTGGSGTEAFF.

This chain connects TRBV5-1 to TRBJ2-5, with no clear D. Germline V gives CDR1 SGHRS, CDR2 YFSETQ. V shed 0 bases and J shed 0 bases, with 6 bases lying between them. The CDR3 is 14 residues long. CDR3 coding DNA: TGCGCCAGCAGCTTGGAGACACACCAAGAGACCCAGTACTTC. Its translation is CASSLETHQETQYF.

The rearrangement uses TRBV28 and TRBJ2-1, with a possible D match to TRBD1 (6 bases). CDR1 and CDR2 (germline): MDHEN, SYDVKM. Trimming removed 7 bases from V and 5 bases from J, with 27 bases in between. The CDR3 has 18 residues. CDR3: CASTSLGGGGWDNNEQFF. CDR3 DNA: TGTGCCAGCACCTCTCTAGGGGGTGGCGGGTGGGATAACAATGAGCAGTTCTTC.

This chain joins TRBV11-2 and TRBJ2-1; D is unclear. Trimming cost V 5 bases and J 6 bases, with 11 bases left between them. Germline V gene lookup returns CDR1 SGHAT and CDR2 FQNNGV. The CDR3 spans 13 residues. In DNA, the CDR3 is TGTGCCAGCAGCCCCATTCGGGTCAATGAGCAGTTCTTC. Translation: CASSPIRVNEQFF.

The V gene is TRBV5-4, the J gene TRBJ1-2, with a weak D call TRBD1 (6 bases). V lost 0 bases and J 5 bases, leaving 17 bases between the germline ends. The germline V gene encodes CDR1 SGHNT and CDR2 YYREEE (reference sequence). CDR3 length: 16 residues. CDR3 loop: CASSLALVRQEYGYTF. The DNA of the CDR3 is TGTGCCAGCAGCTTGGCCTTGGTCCGACAGGAATATGGCTACACCTTC.

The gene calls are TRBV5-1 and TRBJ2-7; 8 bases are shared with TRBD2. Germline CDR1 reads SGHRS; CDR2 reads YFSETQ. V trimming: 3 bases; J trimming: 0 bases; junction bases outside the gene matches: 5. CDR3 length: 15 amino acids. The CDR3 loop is CASSSTSGSSYEQYF. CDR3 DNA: TGCGCCAGCAGCTCTACTAGCGGCTCCTCCTACGAGCAGTACTTC.

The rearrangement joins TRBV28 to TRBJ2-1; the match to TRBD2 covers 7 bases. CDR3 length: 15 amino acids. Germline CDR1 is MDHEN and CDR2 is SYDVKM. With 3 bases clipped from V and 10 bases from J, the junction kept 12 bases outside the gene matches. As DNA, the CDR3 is TGTGCCAGCAGTTTGTCGGGAGGCCCTAGGGAGGAGCAGTTCTTC. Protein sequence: CASSLSGGPREEQFF.

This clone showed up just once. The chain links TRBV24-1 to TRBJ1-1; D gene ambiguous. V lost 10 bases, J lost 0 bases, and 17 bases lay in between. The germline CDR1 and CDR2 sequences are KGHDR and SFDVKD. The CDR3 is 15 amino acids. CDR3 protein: CATGEGSSLNTEAFF. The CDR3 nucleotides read TGTGCCACTGGGGAGGGTAGCAGCCTGAACACTGAAGCTTTCTTT.

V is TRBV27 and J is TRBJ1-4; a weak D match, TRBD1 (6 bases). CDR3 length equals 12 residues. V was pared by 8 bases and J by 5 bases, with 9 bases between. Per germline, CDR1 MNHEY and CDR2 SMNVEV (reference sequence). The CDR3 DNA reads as TGTGCCAGCGGGACATTAAATGAAAAACTGTTTTTT. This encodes CASGTLNEKLFF.

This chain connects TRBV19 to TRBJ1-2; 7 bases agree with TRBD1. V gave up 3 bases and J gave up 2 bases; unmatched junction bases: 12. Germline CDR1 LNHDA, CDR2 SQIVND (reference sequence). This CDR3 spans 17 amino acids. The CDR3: CASSMRRGGGLNYGYTF. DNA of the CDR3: TGTGCCAGTAGTATGAGGAGAGGGGGCGGATTGAACTATGGCTACACCTTC.

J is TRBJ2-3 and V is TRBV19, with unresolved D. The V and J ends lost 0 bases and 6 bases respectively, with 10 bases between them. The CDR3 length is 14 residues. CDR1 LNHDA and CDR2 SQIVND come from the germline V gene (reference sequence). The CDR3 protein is CASSIDDTRDTQYF. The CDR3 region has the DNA TGTGCCAGTAGTATAGATGATACTCGGGATACGCAGTATTTT.

The CDR3 nucleotides are TGTGCCAGTAGTTCCACAGGGGGCGGCCAGCCCCAGCATTTT. Its protein product is CASSSTGGGQPQHF. The gene calls are TRBV19 and TRBJ1-5; 9 positions match TRBD1. Germline V lookup: CDR1 LNHDA, CDR2 SQIVND (reference sequence). The CDR3 totals 14 residues. V was pared by 5 bases and J by 7 bases, with 6 bases of the junction left unmatched. Combining the CDR3 with reference TRBV19 and TRBJ1-5 gives the whole variable domain DGGITQSPKYLFRKEGQNVTLSCEQNLNHDAMYWYRQDPGQGLRLIYYSQIVNDFQKGDIAEGYSVSREKKESFPLTVTSAQKNPTAFYLCASSSTGGGQPQHFGDGTRLSIL.

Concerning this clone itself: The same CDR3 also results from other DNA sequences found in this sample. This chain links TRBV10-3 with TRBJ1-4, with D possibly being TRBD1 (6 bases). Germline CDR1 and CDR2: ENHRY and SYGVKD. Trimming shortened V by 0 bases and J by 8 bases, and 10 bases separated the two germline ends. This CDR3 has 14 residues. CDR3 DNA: TGTGCCATCAGTGAGTCGAGGGGGGGGGAAAAACTGTTTTTT. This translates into CAISESRGGEKLFF.

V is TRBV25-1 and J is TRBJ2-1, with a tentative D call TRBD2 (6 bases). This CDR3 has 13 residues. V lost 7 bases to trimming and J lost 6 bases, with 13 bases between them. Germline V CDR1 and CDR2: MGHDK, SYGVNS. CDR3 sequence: CASTGGAGNEQFF. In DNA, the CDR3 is TGTGCCAGCACAGGCGGGGCGGGCAATGAGCAGTTCTTC.

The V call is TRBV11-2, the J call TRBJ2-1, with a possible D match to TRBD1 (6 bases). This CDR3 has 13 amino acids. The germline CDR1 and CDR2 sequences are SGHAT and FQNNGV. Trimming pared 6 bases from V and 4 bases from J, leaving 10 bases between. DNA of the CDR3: TGTGCCAGCAGTCGGACAGTGTACAATGAGCAGTTCTTC. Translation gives CASSRTVYNEQFF. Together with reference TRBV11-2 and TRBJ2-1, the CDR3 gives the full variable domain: EAGVAQSPRYKIIEKRQSVAFWCNPISGHATLYWYQQILGQGPKLLIQFQNNGVVDDSQLPKDRFSAERLKGVDSTLKIQPAKLEDSAVYLCASSRTVYNEQFFGPGTRLTVL.

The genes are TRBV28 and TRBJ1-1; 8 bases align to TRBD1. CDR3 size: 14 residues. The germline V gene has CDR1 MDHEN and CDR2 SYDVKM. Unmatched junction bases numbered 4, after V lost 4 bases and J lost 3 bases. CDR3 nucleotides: TGTGCCAGCAGTTCCACGGGACAGGACACTGAAGCTTTCTTT. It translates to CASSSTGQDTEAFF.

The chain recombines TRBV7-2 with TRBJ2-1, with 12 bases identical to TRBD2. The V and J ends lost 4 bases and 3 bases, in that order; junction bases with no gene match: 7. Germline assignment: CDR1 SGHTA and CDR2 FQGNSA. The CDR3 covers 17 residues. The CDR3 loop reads CASSSGELAGGYNEQFF. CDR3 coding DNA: TGTGCCAGCAGCTCAGGGGAACTAGCGGGAGGCTACAATGAGCAGTTCTTC.

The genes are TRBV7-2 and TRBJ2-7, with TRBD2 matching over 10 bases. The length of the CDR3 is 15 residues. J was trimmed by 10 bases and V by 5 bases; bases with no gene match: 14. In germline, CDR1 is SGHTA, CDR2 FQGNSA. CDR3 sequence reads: CASSPFGGLAGDQYF. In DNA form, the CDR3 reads TGTGCCAGCAGCCCCTTCGGTGGGCTAGCGGGAGATCAGTACTTC.

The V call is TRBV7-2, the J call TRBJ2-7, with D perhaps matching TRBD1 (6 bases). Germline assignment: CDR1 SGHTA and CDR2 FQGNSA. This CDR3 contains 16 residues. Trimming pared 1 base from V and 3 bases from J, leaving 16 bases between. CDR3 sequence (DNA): TGTGCCAGCAGCTTAGTGGGGGCAGGAGGTCGCTACGAGCAGTACTTC. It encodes CASSLVGAGGRYEQYF.